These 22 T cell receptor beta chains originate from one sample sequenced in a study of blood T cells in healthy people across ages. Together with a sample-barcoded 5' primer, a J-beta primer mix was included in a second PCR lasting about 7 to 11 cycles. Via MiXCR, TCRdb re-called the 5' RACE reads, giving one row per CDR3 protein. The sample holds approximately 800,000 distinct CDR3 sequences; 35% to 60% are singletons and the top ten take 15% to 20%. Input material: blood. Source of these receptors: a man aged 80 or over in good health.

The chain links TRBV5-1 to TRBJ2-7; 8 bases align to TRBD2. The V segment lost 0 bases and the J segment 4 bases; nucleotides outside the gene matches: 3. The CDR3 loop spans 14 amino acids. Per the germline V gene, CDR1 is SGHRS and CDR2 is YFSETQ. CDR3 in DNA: TGCGCCAGCAGCTTGGGCCAGCGGGAGTACGAGCAGTACTTC. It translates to CASSLGQREYEQYF.

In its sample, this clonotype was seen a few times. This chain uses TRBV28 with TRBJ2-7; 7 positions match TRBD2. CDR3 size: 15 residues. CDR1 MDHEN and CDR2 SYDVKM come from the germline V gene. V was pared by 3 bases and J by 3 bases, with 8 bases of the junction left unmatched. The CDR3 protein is CASSFLEGDYYEQYF. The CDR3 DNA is TGTGCCAGCAGTTTCTTGGAAGGGGACTACTACGAGCAGTACTTC.

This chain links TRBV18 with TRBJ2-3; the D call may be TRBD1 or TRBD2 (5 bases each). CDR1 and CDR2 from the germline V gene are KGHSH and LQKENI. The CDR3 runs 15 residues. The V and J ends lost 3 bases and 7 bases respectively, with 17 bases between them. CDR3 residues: CASSPLSGTVNTQYF. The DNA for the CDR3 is TGTGCCAGCTCACCCCTTTCGGGGACGGTGAATACGCAGTATTTT.

In nucleotides, the CDR3 is TGTGCCAGCAGCCAGGCCACTCCTAGAGGGGGCGAGCAGTACTTC. As protein: CASSQATPRGGEQYF. The genes are TRBV3-1 and TRBJ2-5, with D perhaps TRBD1 (6 bases). The J call is uncertain, as TRBJ2-7 better fits the DNA end. The length of the CDR3 is 15 residues. Germline loops: CDR1 LGHDT, CDR2 YNNKEL (reference sequence).

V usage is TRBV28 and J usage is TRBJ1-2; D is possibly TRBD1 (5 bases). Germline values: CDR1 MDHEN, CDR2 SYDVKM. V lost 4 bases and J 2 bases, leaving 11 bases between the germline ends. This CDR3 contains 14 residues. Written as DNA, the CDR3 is TGTGCCAGCAGTTCAGGGCAGCAGAACTATGGCTACACCTTC. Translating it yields CASSSGQQNYGYTF.

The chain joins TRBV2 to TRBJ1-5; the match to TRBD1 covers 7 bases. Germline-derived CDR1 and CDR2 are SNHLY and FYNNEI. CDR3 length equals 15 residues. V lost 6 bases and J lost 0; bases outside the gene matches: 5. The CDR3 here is CASSETGISNQPQHF. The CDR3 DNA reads TGTGCCAGCAGCGAGACAGGGATTAGCAATCAGCCCCAGCATTTT. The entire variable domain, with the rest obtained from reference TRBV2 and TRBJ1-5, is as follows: EPEVTQTPSHQVTQMGQEVILRCVPISNHLYFYWYRQILGQKVEFLVSFYNNEISEKSEIFDDQFSVERPDGSNFTLKIRSTKLEDSAMYFCASSETGISNQPQHFGDGTRLSIL.

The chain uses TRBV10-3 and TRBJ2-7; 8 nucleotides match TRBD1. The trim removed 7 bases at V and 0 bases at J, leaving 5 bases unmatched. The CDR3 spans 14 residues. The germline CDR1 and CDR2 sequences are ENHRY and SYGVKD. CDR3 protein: CAIKGQGSSYEQYF. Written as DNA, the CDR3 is TGTGCCATCAAAGGACAGGGTAGCTCCTACGAGCAGTACTTC.

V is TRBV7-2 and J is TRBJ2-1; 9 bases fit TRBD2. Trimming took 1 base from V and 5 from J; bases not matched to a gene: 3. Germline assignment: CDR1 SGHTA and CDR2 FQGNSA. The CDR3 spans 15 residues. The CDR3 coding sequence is TGTACCAGCAGCTTAGTCCCTAGCGGGGACAATGAGCAGTTCTTC. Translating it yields CTSSLVPSGDNEQFF.

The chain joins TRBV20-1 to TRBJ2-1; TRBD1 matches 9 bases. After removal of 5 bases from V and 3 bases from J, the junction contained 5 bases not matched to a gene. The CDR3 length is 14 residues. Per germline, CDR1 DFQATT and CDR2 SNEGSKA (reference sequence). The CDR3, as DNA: TGCAGTGCTGACCGGGACAGGGACTACAATGAGCAGTTCTTC. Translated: CSADRDRDYNEQFF.

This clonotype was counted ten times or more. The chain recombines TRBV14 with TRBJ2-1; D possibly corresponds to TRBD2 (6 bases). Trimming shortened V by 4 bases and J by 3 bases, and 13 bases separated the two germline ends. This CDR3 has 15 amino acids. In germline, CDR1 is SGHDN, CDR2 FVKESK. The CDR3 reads CASSPLAGIYNEQFF. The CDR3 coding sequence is TGTGCCAGCAGCCCACTGGCGGGGATCTACAATGAGCAGTTCTTC.

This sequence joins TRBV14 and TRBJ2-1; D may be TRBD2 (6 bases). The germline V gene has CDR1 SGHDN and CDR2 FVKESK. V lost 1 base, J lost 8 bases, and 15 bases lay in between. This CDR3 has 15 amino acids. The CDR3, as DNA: TGTGCCAGCAGCCAAGGACTAGTTGGCCCTGATGAGCAGTTCTTC. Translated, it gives CASSQGLVGPDEQFF.

The CDR3 loop is CAISESTAQETQYF. CDR3 bases: TGTGCCATCAGTGAGTCGACAGCGCAAGAGACCCAGTACTTC. This chain joins TRBV10-3 and TRBJ2-5; weak D call: TRBD1 (5 bases). Trimming took 0 bases from V and 2 from J, leaving 7 bases between them. CDR1 ENHRY and CDR2 SYGVKD come from the germline V gene. The CDR3 is 14 residues long.

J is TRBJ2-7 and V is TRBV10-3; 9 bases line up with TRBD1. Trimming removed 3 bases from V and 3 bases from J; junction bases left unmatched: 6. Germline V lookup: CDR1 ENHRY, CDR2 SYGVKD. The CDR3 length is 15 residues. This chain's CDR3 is CAISEPGTGFYEQYF. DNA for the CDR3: TGTGCCATCAGTGAACCCGGGACAGGGTTCTACGAGCAGTACTTC.

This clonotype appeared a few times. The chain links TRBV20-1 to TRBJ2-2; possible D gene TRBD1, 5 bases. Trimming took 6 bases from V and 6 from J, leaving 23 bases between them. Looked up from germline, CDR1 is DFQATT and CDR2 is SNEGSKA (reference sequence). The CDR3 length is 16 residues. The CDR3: CSAAMGQSRAPGELFF. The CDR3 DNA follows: TGCAGTGCGGCCATGGGGCAGAGTAGGGCCCCCGGGGAGCTGTTTTTT.

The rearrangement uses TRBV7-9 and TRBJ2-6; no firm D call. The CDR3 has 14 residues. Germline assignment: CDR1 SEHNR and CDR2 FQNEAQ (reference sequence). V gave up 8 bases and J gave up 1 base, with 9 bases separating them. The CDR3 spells CASGIISGANVLTF. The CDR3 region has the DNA TGTGCCAGCGGAATAATATCTGGGGCCAACGTCCTGACTTTC.

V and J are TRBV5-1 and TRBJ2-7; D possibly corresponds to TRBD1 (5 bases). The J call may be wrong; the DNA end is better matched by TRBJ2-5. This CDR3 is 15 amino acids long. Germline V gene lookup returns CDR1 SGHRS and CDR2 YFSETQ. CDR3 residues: CASSLGYAGLETQYF. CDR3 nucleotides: TGCGCCAGCAGCTTGGGGTATGCAGGGCTGGAGACCCAGTACTTC.

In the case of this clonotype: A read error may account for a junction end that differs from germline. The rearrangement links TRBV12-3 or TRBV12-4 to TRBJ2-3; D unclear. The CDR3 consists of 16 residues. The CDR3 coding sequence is TGTGCCAGCAGCTCTCCAGTCTTAGGAAGCACAGATGCGCAGTATTTT. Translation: CASSSPVLGSTDAQYF.

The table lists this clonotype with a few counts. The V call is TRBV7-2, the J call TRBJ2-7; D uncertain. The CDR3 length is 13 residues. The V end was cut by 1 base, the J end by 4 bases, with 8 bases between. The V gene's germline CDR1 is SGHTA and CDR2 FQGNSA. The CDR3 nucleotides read TGTGCCAGCAGCTTAGTATACGGGTACGAGCAGTACTTC. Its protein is CASSLVYGYEQYF. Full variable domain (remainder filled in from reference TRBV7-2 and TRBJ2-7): GAGVSQSPSNKVTEKGKDVELRCDPISGHTALYWYRQSLGQGLEFLIYFQGNSAPDKSGLPSDRFSAERTGGSVSTLTIQRTQQEDSAVYLCASSLVYGYEQYFGPGTRLTVT.

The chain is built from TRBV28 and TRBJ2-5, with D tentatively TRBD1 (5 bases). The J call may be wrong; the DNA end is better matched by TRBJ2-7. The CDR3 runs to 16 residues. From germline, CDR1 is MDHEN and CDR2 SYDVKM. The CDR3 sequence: CASSLNSQGRTYEQYF. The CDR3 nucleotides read TGTGCCAGCAGTTTAAATAGCCAGGGCCGTACCTACGAGCAGTACTTC.

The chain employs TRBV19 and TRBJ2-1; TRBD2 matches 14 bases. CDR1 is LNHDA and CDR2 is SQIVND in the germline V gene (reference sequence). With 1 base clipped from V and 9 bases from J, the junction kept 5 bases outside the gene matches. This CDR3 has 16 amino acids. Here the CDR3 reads CASSIGRGLAGVEQFF. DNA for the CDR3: TGTGCCAGTAGTATAGGAAGGGGACTAGCGGGAGTTGAGCAGTTCTTC.

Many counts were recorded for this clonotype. The chain's CDR3 is CASSFGLAGGRSYNEQFF. The CDR3 nucleotides read TGCGCCAGCAGCTTTGGGCTAGCGGGAGGTCGCTCCTACAATGAGCAGTTCTTC. This chain links TRBV5-1 with TRBJ2-1; TRBD2 matches 11 bases. This CDR3 spans 18 amino acids. The V gene's germline CDR1 is SGHRS and CDR2 YFSETQ. Trimming removed 2 bases from V and 0 bases from J; junction bases left unmatched: 7.

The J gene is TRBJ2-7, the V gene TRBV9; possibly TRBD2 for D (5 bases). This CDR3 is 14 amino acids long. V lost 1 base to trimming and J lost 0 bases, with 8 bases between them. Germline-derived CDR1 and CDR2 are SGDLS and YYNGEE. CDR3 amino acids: CASSVSLVSYEQYF. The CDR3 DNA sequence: TGTGCCAGCAGCGTATCACTAGTCTCCTACGAGCAGTACTTC.